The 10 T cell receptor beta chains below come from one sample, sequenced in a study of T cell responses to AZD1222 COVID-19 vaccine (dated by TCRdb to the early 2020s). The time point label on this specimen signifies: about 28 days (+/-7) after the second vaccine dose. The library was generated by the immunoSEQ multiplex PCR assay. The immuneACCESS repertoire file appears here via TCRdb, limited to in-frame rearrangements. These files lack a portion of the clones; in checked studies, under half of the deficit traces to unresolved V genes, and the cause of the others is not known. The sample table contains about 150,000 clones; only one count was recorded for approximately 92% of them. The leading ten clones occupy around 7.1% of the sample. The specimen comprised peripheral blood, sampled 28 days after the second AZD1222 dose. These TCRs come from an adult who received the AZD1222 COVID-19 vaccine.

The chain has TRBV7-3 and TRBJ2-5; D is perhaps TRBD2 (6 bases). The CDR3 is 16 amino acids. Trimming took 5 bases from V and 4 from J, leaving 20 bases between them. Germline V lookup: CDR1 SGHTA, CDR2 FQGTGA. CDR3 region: CASSATGTVRGETQYF. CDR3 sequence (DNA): TGTGCCAGCAGCGCAACCGGGACTGTCAGAGGAGAGACCCAGTACTTC.

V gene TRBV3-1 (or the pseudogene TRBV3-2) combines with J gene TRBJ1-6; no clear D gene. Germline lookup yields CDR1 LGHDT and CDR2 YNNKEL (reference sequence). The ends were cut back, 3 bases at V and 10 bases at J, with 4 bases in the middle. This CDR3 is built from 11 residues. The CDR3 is CASSQGSPLHF. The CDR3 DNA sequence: TGTGCCAGCAGCCAGGGGTCACCCCTCCACTTT.

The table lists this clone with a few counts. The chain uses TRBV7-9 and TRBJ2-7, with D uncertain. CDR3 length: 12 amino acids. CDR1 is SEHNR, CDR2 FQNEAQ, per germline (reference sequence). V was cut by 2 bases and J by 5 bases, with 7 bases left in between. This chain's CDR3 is CASSLFADEQYF. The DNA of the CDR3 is TGTGCCAGCAGCTTATTCGCGGACGAGCAGTACTTC.

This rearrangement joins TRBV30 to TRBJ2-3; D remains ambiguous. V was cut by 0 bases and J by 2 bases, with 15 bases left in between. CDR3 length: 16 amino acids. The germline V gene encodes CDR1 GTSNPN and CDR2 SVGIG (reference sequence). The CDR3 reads CAWSVRRRIHTDTQYF. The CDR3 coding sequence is TGTGCCTGGAGTGTTCGCCGTCGGATTCACACAGATACGCAGTATTTT.

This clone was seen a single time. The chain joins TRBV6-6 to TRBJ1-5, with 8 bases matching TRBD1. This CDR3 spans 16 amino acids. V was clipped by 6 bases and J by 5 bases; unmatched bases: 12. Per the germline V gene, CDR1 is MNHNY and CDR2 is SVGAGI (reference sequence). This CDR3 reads CASSAGQGPLDQPQHF. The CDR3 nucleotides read TGTGCCAGCAGCGCAGGACAGGGCCCCCTCGATCAGCCCCAGCATTTT.

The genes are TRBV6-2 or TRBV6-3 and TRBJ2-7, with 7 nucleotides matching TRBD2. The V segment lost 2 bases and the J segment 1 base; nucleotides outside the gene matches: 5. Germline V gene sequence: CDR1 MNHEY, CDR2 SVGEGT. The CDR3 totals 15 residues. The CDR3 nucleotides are TGTGCCAGCAGTTACCTAGCTAGCGGATCCTACGAGCAGTACTTC. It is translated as CASSYLASGSYEQYF.

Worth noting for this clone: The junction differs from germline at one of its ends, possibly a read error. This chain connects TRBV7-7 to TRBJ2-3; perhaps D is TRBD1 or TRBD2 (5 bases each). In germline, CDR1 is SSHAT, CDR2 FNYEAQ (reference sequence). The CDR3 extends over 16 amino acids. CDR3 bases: TGTGCTAGCAGCCCTCGGGCAGGGACGAGCACAGATACGCAGTATTTT. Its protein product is CASSPRAGTSTDTQYF.

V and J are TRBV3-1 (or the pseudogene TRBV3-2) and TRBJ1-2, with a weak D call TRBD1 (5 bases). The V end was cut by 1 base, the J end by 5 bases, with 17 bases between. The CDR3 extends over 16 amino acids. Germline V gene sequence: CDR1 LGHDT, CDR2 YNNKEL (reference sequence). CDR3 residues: CASSQGMGSGLYGYTF. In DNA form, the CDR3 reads TGTGCCAGCAGCCAAGGAATGGGGTCGGGGCTTTATGGCTACACCTTC.

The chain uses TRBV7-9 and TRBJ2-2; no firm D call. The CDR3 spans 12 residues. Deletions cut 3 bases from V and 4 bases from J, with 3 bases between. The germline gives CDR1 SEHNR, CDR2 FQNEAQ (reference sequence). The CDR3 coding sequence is TGTGCCAGCAGCTTCCGCACCGGGGAGCTGTTTTTT. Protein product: CASSFRTGELFF.

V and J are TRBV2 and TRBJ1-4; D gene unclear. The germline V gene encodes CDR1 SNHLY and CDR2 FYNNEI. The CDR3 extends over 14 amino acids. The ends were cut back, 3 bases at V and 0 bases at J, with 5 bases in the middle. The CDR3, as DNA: TGTGCCAGCAGTGACAGTGCAACTAATGAAAAACTGTTTTTT. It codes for CASSDSATNEKLFF.